This TCR beta chain was recovered during a study of cytomegalovirus exposure and HLA in healthy donors. Study-wide results and limits: The study labeled under 200 TCR beta chains cytomegalovirus-associated.

The primer mix had 60 Vbeta and 13 Jbeta primers. The table came from immunoSEQ multiplex PCR; TCRdb's copy has only in-frame clones and leaves some out. The table records 200,000 or so clones, nearly 80% of them present only once. With regard to this clone: Its matching antigen is unknown.

The sample consisted of PBMCs. This receptor was identified in a woman in her twenties or thirties in good health and CMV-seropositive.

CDR3 nucleotides: TGTGCCACCAGCAGAACATCCTACGAGCAGTACTTC. It translates to CATSRTSYEQYF. This chain joins TRBV15 and TRBJ2-7; D unresolved. Per the germline V gene, CDR1 is LNHNV and CDR2 is YYDKDF (reference sequence). The CDR3 contains 12 residues. Trimming left V 2 bases short and J 1 base short, with 3 bases between.